The clone carrying this T cell receptor beta chain occurred once. Per germline, CDR1 MDHEN and CDR2 SYDVKM. This CDR3 has 15 amino acids. The V and J ends lost 6 bases and 2 bases respectively, with 17 bases between them. The record originates from a study of T cells in narcolepsy. Method: immunoSEQ multiplex PCR; TCRdb's copy keeps in-frame clones and lacks some. The table shows roughly 25,000 clones, with about four fifths occurring only once. The rearrangement links TRBV28 to TRBJ2-7; possibly TRBD1 for D (5 bases). The receptor comes from a human donor with narcolepsy. Material: CD45RA- memory CD4+ T cells from PBMCs. CDR3 sequence (DNA): TGTGCCAGCAGCCCCAGGACAAGGGTTACCTACGAGCAGTACTTC. Protein: CASSPRTRVTYEQYF. The variable domain in full, with the rest retrieved from reference TRBV28 and TRBJ2-7, is DVKVTQSSRYLVKRTGEKVFLECVQDMDHENMFWYRQDPGLGLRLIYFSYDVKMKEKGDIPEGYSVSREKKERFSLILESASTNQTSMYLCASSPRTRVTYEQYFGPGTRLTVT.